This TCR beta chain was identified during a study of shared clonotypes between healthy human individuals. Researchers divided each subset's genomic DNA evenly across several immunoSEQ plates. Clones were sequenced by immunoSEQ multiplex PCR, and TCRdb holds only the in-frame ones, with some missing. The sample lists 640,000 or so clones, approximately 75% occurring once. V dropped 0 bases and J dropped 2; count of bases not matched to a gene: 3. The CDR3 covers 15 residues. The germline V gene has CDR1 MNHEY and CDR2 SVGAGI. As to this clone: The same CDR3 also results from other DNA sequences found in this sample.

Sequenced material: memory CD4+ T cells sorted from blood. Regarding subset: CD45RA-negative fraction. This receptor was identified in a woman in her thirties in good health. The gene calls are TRBV6-5 and TRBJ2-7, with TRBD2 matching over 8 bases. DNA of the CDR3: TGTGCCAGCAGTTACTCCTTAGCGGGACCCTACGAGCAGTACTTC. As protein: CASSYSLAGPYEQYF.